The 17 T cell receptor beta chains below all came from one sample that was sequenced in a study of OX40 agonist ivuxolimab in advanced cancers. This table comes from immunoSEQ multiplex PCR, and its TCRdb copy is limited to in-frame clones, with some not included. Of more than 65,000 clones listed, about 85% are singletons. This material consisted of CD4+ or CD8+ T cells sorted from blood, taken in a trial of the OX40 agonist ivuxolimab. Every receptor here comes from an adult with an advanced solid tumor such as melanoma, head and neck, liver or kidney cancer.

This chain uses TRBV27 with TRBJ1-2, with D maybe TRBD1 (5 bases). Germline CDR1 reads MNHEY; CDR2 reads SMNVEV (reference sequence). The V and J ends lost 6 bases and 2 bases respectively, with 10 bases between them. The CDR3 extends over 13 amino acids. CDR3 in DNA: TGTGCCAGCAGGCCTAGGGGCAACTATGGCTACACCTTC. Its translation: CASRPRGNYGYTF.

The V gene is TRBV7-8, the J gene TRBJ2-7; 7 bases map to TRBD2. There are 18 residues in the CDR3. Per the germline V gene, CDR1 is SGHVS and CDR2 is FQNEAQ. Trimming cost V 5 bases and J 5 bases; bases outside gene matches: 21. The CDR3 loop is CASSQWEGQGEVSHEQYF. In DNA form, the CDR3 reads TGTGCCAGCAGCCAGTGGGAGGGGCAGGGTGAGGTTAGTCACGAGCAGTACTTC.

The V gene is TRBV28, the J gene TRBJ1-1, with a weak D call TRBD1 (5 bases). CDR3 length: 11 amino acids. CDR1 MDHEN and CDR2 SYDVKM come from the germline V gene. Between the trimmed V and J ends, which lost 5 bases and 11 bases, there was a span of 12 bases. The CDR3 sequence is CASSQGPWAFF. The CDR3 coding sequence is TGTGCCAGCAGTCAGGGACCGTGGGCTTTCTTT.

This clone was detected once. The V and J genes are TRBV7-9 and TRBJ2-2, with D uncertain. CDR1 is SEHNR, CDR2 FQNEAQ, per germline (reference sequence). The CDR3 covers 12 residues. V was clipped by 1 base and J by 7 bases, with 4 bases between them. The CDR3 spells CASSLEVGELFF. The CDR3 DNA is TGTGCCAGCAGCTTAGAGGTCGGGGAGCTGTTTTTT.

The genes are TRBV7-8 and TRBJ2-5; 9 bases are shared with TRBD2. V trimming: 1 base; J trimming: 6 bases; junction bases outside the gene matches: 9. This CDR3 is 16 amino acids long. Germline V gene sequence: CDR1 SGHVS, CDR2 FQNEAQ. In nucleotides, the CDR3 is TGTGCCAGCAGCTTAGGTCCCGGAGCGGGGGGACAGACCCAGTACTTC. This sequence encodes CASSLGPGAGGQTQYF.

V usage is TRBV7-2 and J usage is TRBJ2-3, with 10 bases identical to TRBD2. This CDR3 has 15 amino acids. V lost 5 bases and J lost 0; bases outside the gene matches: 2. CDR1 and CDR2 from the germline V gene are SGHTA and FQGNSA. This CDR3 is CASSRGLASTDTQYF. CDR3 bases: TGTGCCAGCAGCAGGGGACTAGCGAGCACAGATACGCAGTATTTT.

V usage is TRBV6-1 and J usage is TRBJ1-5, with TRBD1 matching 10 bases. This CDR3 comprises 17 residues. CDR1 MNHNS and CDR2 SASEGT come from the germline V gene. V lost 4 bases and J lost 2; bases outside the gene matches: 8. Written as DNA, the CDR3 is TGTGCCAGCAGTGCCCGGGACAGGGGCTATCGCAATCAGCCCCAGCATTTT. It yields the protein CASSARDRGYRNQPQHF.

V gene TRBV5-4 combines with J gene TRBJ2-7, with 9 bases that match TRBD2. J was trimmed by 4 bases and V by 5 bases; bases with no gene match: 10. The CDR3 runs to 15 residues. Germline V gene lookup returns CDR1 SGHNT and CDR2 YYREEE (reference sequence). The CDR3 coding sequence is TGTGCCAGCAGTAATAGGCGGGAGGGTTCATACGAGCAGTACTTC. Protein sequence: CASSNRREGSYEQYF.

This chain links TRBV28 with TRBJ1-5, with TRBD1 as a possible D gene (5 bases). V gave up 3 bases and J gave up 7 bases, with 13 bases separating them. This CDR3 comprises 14 residues. CDR1 is MDHEN and CDR2 is SYDVKM in the germline V gene. CDR3 residues: CASSLAGTRQPQHF. The DNA of the CDR3 is TGTGCCAGCAGTTTGGCGGGGACGCGGCAGCCCCAGCATTTT.

The J gene is TRBJ2-3, the V gene TRBV5-6; D is unclear. The CDR3 covers 15 residues. Trimming pared 4 bases from V and 2 bases from J, leaving 14 bases between. The germline CDR1 and CDR2 sequences are SGHDT and YYEEEE. For the CDR3, the DNA is TGTGCCAGCAGCCATATCGCGGAACCCACAGATACGCAGTATTTT. Translated, it gives CASSHIAEPTDTQYF.

The chain employs TRBV7-9 and TRBJ2-7, with a tentative D call TRBD2 (6 bases). CDR1 and CDR2 from the germline V gene are SEHNR and FQNEAQ (reference sequence). This CDR3 contains 13 residues. Trimming removed 6 bases at V and 0 bases at J, with 9 bases between. The CDR3 is CASSRESSYEQYF. In nucleotides, the CDR3 is TGTGCCAGCAGTCGGGAGAGCTCCTACGAGCAGTACTTC.

This clone was recorded a few times. The chain links TRBV6-1 to TRBJ1-3; D unresolved. Deletions cut 4 bases from V and 1 base from J, with 8 bases between. The CDR3 spans 14 residues. Germline CDR1 and CDR2: MNHNS and SASEGT. The CDR3 protein is CASSVAGSGNTIYF. In DNA, the CDR3 is TGTGCCAGCAGTGTTGCCGGTTCTGGAAACACCATATATTTT.

The chain links TRBV28 to TRBJ2-5; 7 nucleotides agree with TRBD2. The CDR3 totals 13 residues. V gave up 8 bases and J gave up 2 bases; unmatched junction bases: 5. The V gene's germline CDR1 is MDHEN and CDR2 SYDVKM. The DNA for the CDR3 is TGTGCCAGCTGGGGAGCGGGGCAAGAGACCCAGTACTTC. It encodes CASWGAGQETQYF.

The gene calls are TRBV14 and TRBJ2-5; the D is unclear. Per the germline V gene, CDR1 is SGHDN and CDR2 is FVKESK. This CDR3 is built from 13 residues. Deletions cut 4 bases from V and 4 bases from J, with 10 bases between. CDR3 DNA sequence: TGTGCCAGCAGCCCCCGGACCCGAGAGACCCAGTACTTC. As protein: CASSPRTRETQYF. The variable domain in full, completed from reference TRBV14 and TRBJ2-5, reads EAGVTQFPSHSVIEKGQTVTLRCDPISGHDNLYWYRRVMGKEIKFLLHFVKESKQDESGMPNNRFLAERTGGTYSTLKVQPAELEDSGVYFCASSPRTRETQYFGPGTRLLVL.

This chain joins TRBV5-1 and TRBJ2-1, with D hard to call. Germline V gene sequence: CDR1 SGHRS, CDR2 YFSETQ. V was clipped by 2 bases and J by 8 bases, with 14 bases between them. The CDR3 covers 14 residues. This CDR3 reads CASSLMAPDDEQFF. The DNA for the CDR3 is TGCGCCAGCAGCTTAATGGCCCCGGATGATGAGCAGTTCTTC. Variable domain in full (rest from reference TRBV5-1 and TRBJ2-1): KAGVTQTPRYLIKTRGQQVTLSCSPISGHRSVSWYQQTPGQGLQFLFEYFSETQRNKGNFPGRFSGRQFSNSRSEMNVSTLELGDSALYLCASSLMAPDDEQFFGPGTRLTVL.

The rearrangement links TRBV9 to TRBJ2-3, with D perhaps being TRBD1 or TRBD2 (5 bases each). CDR3 length equals 16 residues. V lost 4 bases and J 0 bases, leaving 15 bases between the germline ends. Germline CDR1 reads SGDLS; CDR2 reads YYNGEE. The CDR3 nucleotides read TGTGCCAGCAGCCACGGGGCTAGAGATAGCACAGATACGCAGTATTTT. Translation gives CASSHGARDSTDTQYF.

The chain employs TRBV5-1 and TRBJ1-4; a weak D match, TRBD1 (5 bases). From germline, CDR1 is SGHRS and CDR2 YFSETQ. This CDR3 has 15 residues. Trimming left V 3 bases short and J 8 bases short, with 17 bases between. The CDR3, as DNA: TGCGCCAGCAGCTGGGGTTTGGGACGGGAAGAAAAACTGTTTTTT. Protein: CASSWGLGREEKLFF.